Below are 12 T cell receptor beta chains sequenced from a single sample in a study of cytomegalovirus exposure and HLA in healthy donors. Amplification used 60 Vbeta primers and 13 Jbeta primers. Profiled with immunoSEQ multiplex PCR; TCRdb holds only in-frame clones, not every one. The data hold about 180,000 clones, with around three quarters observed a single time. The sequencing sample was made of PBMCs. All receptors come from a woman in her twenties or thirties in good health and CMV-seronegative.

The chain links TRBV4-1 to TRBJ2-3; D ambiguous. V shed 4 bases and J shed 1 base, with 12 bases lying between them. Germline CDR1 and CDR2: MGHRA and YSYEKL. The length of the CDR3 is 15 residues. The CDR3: CASSLVERRTDTQYF. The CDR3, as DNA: TGCGCCAGCAGCCTAGTCGAGAGGCGCACAGATACGCAGTATTTT.

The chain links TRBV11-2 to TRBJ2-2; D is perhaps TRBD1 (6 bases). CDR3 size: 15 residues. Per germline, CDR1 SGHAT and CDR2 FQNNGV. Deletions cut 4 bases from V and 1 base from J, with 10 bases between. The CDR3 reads CASSSDRKNTGELFF. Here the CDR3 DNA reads TGTGCCAGCAGCTCCGACAGGAAGAACACCGGGGAGCTGTTTTTT.

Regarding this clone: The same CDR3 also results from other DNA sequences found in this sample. DNA for the CDR3: TGCAGCGCCCTAACAGGGGGGAATGAAAAACTGTTTTTT. Its protein product is CSALTGGNEKLFF. The chain has TRBV29-1 and TRBJ1-4, with 8 bases identical to TRBD1. The CDR3 spans 13 residues. Germline loops: CDR1 SQVTM, CDR2 ANQGSEA. J lost 5 bases, V lost 7 bases, and 6 bases had no gene match.

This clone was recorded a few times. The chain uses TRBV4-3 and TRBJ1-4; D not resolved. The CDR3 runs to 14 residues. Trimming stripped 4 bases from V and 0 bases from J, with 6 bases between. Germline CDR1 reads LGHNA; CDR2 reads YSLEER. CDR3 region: CASSLIATNEKLFF. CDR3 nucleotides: TGCGCCAGCAGCCTTATTGCAACTAATGAAAAACTGTTTTTT.

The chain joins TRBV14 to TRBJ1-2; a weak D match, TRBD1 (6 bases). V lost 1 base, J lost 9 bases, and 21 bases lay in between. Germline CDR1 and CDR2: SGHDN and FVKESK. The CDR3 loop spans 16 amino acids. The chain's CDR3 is CASSQGIPRRGQSYTF. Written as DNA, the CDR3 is TGTGCCAGCAGCCAAGGGATTCCGCGCAGGGGTCAGAGCTACACCTTC.

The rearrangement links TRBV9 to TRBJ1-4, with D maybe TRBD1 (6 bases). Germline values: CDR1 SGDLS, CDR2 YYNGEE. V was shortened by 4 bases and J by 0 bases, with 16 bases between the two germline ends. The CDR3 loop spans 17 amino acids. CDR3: CASSPDSPYATNEKLFF. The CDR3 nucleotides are TGTGCCAGCAGCCCGGACAGTCCGTATGCAACTAATGAAAAACTGTTTTTT.

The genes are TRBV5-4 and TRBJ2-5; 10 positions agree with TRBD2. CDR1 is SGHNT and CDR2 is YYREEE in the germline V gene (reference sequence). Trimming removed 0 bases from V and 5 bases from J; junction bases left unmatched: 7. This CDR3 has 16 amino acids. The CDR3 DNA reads TGTGCCAGCAGCTTGGCCATGACTAGCGGGCTGGAGACCCAGTACTTC. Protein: CASSLAMTSGLETQYF.

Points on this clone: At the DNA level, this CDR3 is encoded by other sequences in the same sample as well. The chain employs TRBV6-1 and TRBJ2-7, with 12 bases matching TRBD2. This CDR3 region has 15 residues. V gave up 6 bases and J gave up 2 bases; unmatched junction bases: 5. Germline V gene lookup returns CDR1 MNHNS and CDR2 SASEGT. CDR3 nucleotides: TGTGCCAGCAGAAGCGGACTAGCGGGACCCTACGAGCAGTACTTC. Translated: CASRSGLAGPYEQYF.

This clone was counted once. CDR3 sequence reads: CASSPDLGGNSPLHF. The CDR3 DNA reads TGCGCCAGCAGCCCCGATTTAGGAGGGAATTCACCCCTCCACTTT. The rearrangement links TRBV4-3 to TRBJ1-6; D call uncertain. The CDR3 loop spans 15 amino acids. V lost 4 bases and J lost 7, with 14 bases in between. CDR1 is LGHNA and CDR2 is YSLEER in the germline V gene.

The CDR3 loop reads CASSLGAGTYNEQFF. The DNA for the CDR3 is TGTGCCAGCAGCTTAGGCGCGGGGACCTACAATGAGCAGTTCTTC. This sequence joins TRBV7-3 and TRBJ2-1; possibly TRBD2 for D (6 bases). This CDR3 is built from 15 residues. V lost 2 bases, J lost 2 bases, and 10 bases lay in between. Germline V lookup: CDR1 SGHTA, CDR2 FQGTGA. The whole variable domain, remainder taken from reference TRBV7-3 and TRBJ2-1, is GAGVSQTPSNKVTEKGKYVELRCDPISGHTALYWYRQSLGQGPEFLIYFQGTGAADDSGLPNDRFFAVRPEGSVSTLKIQRTERGDSAVYLCASSLGAGTYNEQFFGPGTRLTVL.

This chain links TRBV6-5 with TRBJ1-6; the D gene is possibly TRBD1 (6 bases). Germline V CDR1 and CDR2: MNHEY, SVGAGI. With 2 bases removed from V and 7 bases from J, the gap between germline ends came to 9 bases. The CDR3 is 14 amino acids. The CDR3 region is CASSYQGKNSPLHF. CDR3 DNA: TGTGCCAGCAGTTACCAGGGGAAAAATTCACCCCTCCACTTT.

The CDR3 nucleotides read TGTGCCAGCAGTTACTCCAGGATAATACTCTACGAGCAGTACTTC. Protein product: CASSYSRIILYEQYF. The chain combines TRBV6-5 with TRBJ2-7; D remains ambiguous. The CDR3 has 15 residues. Germline CDR1 MNHEY, CDR2 SVGAGI. V lost 0 bases and J 3 bases, leaving 12 bases between the germline ends.